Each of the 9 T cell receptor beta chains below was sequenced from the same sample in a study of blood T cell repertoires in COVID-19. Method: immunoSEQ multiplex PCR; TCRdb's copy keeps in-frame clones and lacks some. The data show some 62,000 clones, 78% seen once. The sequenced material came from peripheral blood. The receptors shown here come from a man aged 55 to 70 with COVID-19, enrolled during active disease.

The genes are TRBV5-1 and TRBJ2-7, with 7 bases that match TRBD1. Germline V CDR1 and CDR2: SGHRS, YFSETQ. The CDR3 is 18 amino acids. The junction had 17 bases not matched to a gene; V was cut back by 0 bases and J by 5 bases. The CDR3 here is CASSLARGTGALGDEQYF. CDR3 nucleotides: TGCGCCAGCAGCTTGGCCCGGGGTACAGGGGCGCTGGGGGACGAGCAGTACTTC.

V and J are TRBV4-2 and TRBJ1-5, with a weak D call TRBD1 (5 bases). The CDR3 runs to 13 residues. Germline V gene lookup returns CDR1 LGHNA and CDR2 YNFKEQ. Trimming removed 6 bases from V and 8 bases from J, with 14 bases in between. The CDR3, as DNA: TGTGCCAGCAGTACACAGGTTTTGGAGCCCCAGCATTTT. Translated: CASSTQVLEPQHF.

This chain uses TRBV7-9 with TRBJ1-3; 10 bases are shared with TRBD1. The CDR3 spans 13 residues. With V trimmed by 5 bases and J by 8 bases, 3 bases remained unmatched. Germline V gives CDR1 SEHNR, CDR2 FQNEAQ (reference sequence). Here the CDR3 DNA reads TGTGCCAGCAGCCTCGGGACAGGGGACACCATATATTTT. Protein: CASSLGTGDTIYF.

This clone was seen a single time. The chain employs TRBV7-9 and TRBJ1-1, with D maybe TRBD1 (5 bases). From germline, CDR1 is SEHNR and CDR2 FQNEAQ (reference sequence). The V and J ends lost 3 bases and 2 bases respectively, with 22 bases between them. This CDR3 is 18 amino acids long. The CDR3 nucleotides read TGTGCCAGCAGCTTGGTTGGGGCTAGGGGCCGCTTAAACACTGAAGCTTTCTTT. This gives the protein CASSLVGARGRLNTEAFF.

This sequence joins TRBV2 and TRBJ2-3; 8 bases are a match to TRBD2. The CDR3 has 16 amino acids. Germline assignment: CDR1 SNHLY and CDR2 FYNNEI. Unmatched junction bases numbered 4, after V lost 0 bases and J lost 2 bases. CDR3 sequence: CASSEAAGGVTDTQYF. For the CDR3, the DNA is TGTGCCAGCAGTGAAGCGGCGGGAGGTGTCACAGATACGCAGTATTTT.

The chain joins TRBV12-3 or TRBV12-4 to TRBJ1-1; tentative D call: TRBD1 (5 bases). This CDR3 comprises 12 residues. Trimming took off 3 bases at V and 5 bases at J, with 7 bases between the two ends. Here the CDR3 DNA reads TGTGCCAGCAGTTTGGAGGGGACTGAAGCTTTCTTT. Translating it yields CASSLEGTEAFF.

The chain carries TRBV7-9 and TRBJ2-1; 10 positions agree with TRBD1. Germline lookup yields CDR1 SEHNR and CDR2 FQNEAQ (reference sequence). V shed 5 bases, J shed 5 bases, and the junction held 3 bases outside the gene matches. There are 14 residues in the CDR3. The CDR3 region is CASSPGQGDNEQFF. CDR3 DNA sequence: TGTGCCAGCAGCCCAGGACAGGGGGACAATGAGCAGTTCTTC.

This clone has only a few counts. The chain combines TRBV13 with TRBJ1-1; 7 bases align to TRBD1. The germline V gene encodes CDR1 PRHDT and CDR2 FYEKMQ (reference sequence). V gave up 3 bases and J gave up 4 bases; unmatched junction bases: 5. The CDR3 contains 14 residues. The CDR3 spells CASSFVRGVTEAFF. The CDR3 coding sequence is TGTGCCAGCAGCTTCGTCAGGGGGGTCACTGAAGCTTTCTTT. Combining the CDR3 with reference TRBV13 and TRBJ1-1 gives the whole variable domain AAGVIQSPRHLIKEKRETATLKCYPIPRHDTVYWYQQGPGQDPQFLISFYEKMQSDKGSIPDRFSAQQFSDYHSELNMSSLELGDSALYFCASSFVRGVTEAFFGQGTRLTVV.

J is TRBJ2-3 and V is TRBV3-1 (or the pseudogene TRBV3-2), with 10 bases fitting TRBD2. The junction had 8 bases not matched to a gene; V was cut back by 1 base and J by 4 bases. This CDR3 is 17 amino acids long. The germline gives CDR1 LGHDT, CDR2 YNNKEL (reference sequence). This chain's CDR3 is CASSQGGAGGPPDTQYF. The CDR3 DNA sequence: TGTGCCAGCAGCCAAGGGGGAGCGGGGGGGCCGCCAGATACGCAGTATTTT.